This T cell receptor beta chain was sequenced during a study of tumor and adjacent non-tumor tissue in lung cancer. Comment on this clonotype: Its antigen is unknown.

General observations from the study: Compared with tumor, normal lung showed significantly lower TCR diversity. Patients with more diverse tumor TCRs had worse survival.

V lost 8 bases and J 1 base, leaving 30 bases between the germline ends. This CDR3 spans 18 amino acids. Germline assignment: CDR1 DFQATT and CDR2 SNEGSKA (reference sequence). Three rounds of nested PCR, following a modified ARM-PCR protocol, produced the TCRbeta library. TCRdb ran MiXCR on the multiplex PCR reads and lists one entry per CDR3 protein. This table has roughly 200,000 distinct CDR3 sequences, about 71% appearing once. This sample's RNA came from whole unsorted tissue. The chain employs TRBV20-1 and TRBJ2-7; D is unresolved. The sequence was obtained from a man in his sixties with non-small cell lung cancer. Material: lung tumor tissue. In DNA form, the CDR3 reads TGCAGTCTGGGTCCGGTGGTCGGCCAATGTAGGTTTTCCTACGAGCAGTACTTC. Translation: CSLGPVVGQCRFSYEQYF.